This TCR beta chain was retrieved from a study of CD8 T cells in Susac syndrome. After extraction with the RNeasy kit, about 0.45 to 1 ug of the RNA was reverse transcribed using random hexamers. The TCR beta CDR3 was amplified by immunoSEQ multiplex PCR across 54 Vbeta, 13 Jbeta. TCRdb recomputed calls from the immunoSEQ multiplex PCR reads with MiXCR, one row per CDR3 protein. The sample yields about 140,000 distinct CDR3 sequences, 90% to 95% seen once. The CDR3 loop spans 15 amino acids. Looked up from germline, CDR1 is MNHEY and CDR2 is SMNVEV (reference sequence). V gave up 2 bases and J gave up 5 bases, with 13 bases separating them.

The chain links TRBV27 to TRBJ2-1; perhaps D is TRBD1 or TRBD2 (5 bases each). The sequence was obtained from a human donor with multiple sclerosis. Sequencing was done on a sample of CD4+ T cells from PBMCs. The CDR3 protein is CASSLTPGANNEQFF. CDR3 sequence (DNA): TGTGCCAGCAGTTTAACCCCCGGGGCCAACAATGAGCAGTTCTTC.